This T cell receptor beta chain was sequenced in a study of T cell repertoires in ileal Crohn's disease. About the study: At surgery, about 34% of patients smoked, with median disease duration roughly 7.2 years. Study-wide results and limits: Compared with non-smokers, active smokers at surgery showed more clonal expansions.

In the case of this clone: What it recognizes is unknown.

Data came from immunoSEQ multiplex PCR; TCRdb stores just in-frame clones and leaves some out. This sample yields several thousand clones, of which approximately 90% are seen a single time; approximately 5.3% belongs to the top ten. The CDR3 has 18 amino acids. CDR1 is LNHNV and CDR2 is YYDKDF in the germline V gene (reference sequence). V was clipped by 7 bases and J by 2 bases, with 21 bases between them. The receptor was derived from an adult with Crohn's disease. Sequencing input: ileal tissue. The chain combines TRBV15 with TRBJ2-6; D could derive from TRBD1 or TRBD2 (7 bases each). CDR3 DNA: TGTGCCACCACGGGCCAGGGGGGGGCACATGCTGGGGCCAACGTCCTGACTTTC. This translates into CATTGQGGAHAGANVLTF.